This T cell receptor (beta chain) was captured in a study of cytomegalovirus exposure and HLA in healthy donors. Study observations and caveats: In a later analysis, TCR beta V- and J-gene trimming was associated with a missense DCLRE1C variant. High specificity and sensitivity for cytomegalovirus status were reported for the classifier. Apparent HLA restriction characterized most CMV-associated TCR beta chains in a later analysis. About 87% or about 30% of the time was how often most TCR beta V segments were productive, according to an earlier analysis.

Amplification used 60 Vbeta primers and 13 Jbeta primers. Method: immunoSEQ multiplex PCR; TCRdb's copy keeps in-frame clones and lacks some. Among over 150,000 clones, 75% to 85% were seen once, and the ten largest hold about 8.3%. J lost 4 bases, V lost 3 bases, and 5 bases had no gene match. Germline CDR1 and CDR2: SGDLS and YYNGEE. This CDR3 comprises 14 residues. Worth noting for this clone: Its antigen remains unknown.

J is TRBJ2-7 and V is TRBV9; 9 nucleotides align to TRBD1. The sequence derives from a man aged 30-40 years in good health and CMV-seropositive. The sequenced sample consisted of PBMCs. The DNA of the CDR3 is TGTGCCAGCAGCGAAACAGGGGGCCCGTACGAGCAGTACTTC. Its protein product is CASSETGGPYEQYF.